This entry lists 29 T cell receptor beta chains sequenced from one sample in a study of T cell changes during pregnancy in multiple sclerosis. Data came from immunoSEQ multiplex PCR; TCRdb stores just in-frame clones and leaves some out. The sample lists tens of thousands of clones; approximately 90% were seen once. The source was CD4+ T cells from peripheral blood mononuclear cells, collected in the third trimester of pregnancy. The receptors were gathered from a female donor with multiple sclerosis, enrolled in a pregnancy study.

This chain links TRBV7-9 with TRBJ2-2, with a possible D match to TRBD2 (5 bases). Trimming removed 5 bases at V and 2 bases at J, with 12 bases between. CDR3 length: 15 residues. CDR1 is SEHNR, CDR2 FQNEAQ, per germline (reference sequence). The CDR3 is CASSLGMANTGELFF. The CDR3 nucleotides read TGTGCCAGCAGCCTCGGGATGGCCAACACCGGGGAGCTGTTTTTT. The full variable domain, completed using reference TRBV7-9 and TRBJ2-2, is DTGVSQNPRHKITKRGQNVTFRCDPISEHNRLYWYRQTLGQGPEFLTYFQNEAQLEKSRLLSDRFSAERPKGSFSTLEIQRTEQGDSAMYLCASSLGMANTGELFFGEGSRLTVL.

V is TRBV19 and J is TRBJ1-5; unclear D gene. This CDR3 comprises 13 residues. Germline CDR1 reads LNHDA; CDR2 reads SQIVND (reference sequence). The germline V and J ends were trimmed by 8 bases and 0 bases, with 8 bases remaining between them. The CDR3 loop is CASRDYSNQPQHF. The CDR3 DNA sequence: TGTGCCAGTCGGGATTATAGCAATCAGCCCCAGCATTTT.

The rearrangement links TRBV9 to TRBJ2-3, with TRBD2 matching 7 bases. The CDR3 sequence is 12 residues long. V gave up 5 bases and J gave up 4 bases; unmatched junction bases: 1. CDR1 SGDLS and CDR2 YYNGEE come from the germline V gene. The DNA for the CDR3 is TGTGCCAGCAGTCTAGCGGCAGATACGCAGTATTTT. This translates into CASSLAADTQYF.

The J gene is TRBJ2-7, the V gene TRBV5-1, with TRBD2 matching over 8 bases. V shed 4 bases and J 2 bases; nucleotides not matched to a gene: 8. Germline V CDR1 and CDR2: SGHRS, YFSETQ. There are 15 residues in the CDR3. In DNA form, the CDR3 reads TGCGCCAGCAGCCCAGTCACGGGGGGGACCTACGAGCAGTACTTC. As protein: CASSPVTGGTYEQYF. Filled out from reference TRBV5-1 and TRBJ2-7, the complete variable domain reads KAGVTQTPRYLIKTRGQQVTLSCSPISGHRSVSWYQQTPGQGLQFLFEYFSETQRNKGNFPGRFSGRQFSNSRSEMNVSTLELGDSALYLCASSPVTGGTYEQYFGPGTRLTVT.

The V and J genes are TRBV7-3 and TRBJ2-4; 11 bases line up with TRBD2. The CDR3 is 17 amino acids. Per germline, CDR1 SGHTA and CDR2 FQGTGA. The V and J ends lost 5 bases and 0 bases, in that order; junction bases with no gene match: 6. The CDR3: CASSQGGTSGAKNIQYF. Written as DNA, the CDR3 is TGTGCCAGCAGCCAGGGGGGGACTAGCGGAGCCAAAAACATTCAGTACTTC.

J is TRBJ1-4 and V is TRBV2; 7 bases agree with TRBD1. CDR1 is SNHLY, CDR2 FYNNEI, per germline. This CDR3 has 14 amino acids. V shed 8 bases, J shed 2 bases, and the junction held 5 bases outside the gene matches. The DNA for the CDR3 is TGTGCCAGCCTGGGGACAGTTACTAATGAAAAACTGTTTTTT. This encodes CASLGTVTNEKLFF.

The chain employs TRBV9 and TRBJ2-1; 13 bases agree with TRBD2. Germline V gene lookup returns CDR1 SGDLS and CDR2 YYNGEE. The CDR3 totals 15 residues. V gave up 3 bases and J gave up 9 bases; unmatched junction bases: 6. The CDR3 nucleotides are TGTGCCAGCAGCGCCACTAGCGGGAGGGCCGGTGAGCAGTTCTTC. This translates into CASSATSGRAGEQFF.

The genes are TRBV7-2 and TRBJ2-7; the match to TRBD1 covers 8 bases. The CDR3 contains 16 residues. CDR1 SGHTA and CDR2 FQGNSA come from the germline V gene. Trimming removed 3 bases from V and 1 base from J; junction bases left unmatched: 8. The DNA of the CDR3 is TGTGCCAGCAGCTTTACCGGGACAGGACCTTCCTACGAGCAGTACTTC. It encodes CASSFTGTGPSYEQYF.

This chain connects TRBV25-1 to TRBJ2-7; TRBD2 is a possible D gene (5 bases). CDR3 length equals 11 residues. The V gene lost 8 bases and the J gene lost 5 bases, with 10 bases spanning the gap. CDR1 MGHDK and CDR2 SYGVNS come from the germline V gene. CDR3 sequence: CASGSVNEQYF. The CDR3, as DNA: TGTGCCAGCGGGAGTGTCAACGAGCAGTACTTC.

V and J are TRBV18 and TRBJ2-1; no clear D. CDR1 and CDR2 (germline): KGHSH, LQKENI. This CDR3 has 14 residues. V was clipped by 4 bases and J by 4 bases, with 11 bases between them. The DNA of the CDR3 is TGTGCCAGCTCACAGGAGTATAGATACAATGAGCAGTTCTTC. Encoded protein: CASSQEYRYNEQFF.

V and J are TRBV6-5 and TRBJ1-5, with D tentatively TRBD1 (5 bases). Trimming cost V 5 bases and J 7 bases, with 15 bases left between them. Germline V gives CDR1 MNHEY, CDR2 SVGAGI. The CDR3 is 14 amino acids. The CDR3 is CASSRLGGNQPQHF. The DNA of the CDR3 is TGTGCCAGCAGTCGGCTTGGGGGGAACCAGCCCCAGCATTTT.

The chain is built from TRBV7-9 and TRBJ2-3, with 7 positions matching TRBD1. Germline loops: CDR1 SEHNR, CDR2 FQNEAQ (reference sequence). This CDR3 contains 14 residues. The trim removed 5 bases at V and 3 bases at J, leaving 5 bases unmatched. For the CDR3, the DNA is TGTGCCAGCAGCGCGAGGGGACAGACAGATACGCAGTATTTT. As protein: CASSARGQTDTQYF.

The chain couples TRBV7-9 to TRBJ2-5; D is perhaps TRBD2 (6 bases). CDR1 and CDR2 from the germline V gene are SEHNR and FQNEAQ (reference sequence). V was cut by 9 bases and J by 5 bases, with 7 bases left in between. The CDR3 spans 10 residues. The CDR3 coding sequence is TGTGCCAGTGCGGGGGAGACCCAGTACTTC. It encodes CASAGETQYF.

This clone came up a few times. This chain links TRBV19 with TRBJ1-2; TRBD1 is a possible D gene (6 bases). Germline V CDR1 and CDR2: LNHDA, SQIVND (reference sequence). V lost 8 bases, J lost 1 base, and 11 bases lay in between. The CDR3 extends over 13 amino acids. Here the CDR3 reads CASQQGFNYGYTF. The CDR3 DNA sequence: TGTGCCAGTCAACAGGGATTTAACTATGGCTACACCTTC.

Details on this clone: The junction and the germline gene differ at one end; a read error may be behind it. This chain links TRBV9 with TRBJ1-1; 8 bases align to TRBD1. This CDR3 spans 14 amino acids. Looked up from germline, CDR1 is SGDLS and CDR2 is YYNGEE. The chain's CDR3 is CTSSGGTGNTEAFF. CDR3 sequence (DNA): TGTACCAGCAGCGGTGGGACAGGGAACACTGAAGCTTTCTTT.

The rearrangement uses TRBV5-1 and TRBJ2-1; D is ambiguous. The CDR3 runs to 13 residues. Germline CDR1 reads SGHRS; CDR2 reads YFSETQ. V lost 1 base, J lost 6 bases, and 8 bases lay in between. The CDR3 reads CASSLLASNEQFF. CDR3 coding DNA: TGCGCCAGCAGCTTGCTGGCAAGCAATGAGCAGTTCTTC.

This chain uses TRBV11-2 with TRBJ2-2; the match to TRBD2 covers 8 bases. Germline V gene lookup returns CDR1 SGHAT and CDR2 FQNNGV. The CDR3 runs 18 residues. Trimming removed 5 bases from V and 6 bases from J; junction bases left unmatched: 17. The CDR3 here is CASSRHGTSYVVPGELFF. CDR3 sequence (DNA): TGTGCCAGCAGCCGACATGGGACTAGTTATGTGGTTCCCGGGGAGCTGTTTTTT. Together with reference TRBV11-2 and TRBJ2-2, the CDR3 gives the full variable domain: EAGVAQSPRYKIIEKRQSVAFWCNPISGHATLYWYQQILGQGPKLLIQFQNNGVVDDSQLPKDRFSAERLKGVDSTLKIQPAKLEDSAVYLCASSRHGTSYVVPGELFFGEGSRLTVL.

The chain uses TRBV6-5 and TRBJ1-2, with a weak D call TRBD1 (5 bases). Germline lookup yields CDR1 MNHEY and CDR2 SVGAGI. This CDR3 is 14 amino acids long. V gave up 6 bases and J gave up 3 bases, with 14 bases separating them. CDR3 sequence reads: CASSRQTTDYGYTF. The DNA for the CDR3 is TGTGCCAGCAGCCGACAGACAACCGACTATGGCTACACCTTC.

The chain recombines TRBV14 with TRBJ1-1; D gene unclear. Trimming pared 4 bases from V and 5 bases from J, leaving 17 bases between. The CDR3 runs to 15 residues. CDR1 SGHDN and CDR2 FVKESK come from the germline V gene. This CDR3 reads CASSRTWTSRTEAFF. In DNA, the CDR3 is TGTGCCAGCAGCCGAACCTGGACTTCCCGGACTGAAGCTTTCTTT.

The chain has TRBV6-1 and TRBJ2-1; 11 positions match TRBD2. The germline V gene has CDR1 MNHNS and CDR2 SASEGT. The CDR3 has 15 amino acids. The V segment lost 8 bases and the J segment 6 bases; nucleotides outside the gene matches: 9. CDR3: CASFLAGGPVNEQFF. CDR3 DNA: TGTGCCAGCTTTTTAGCGGGAGGGCCGGTCAATGAGCAGTTCTTC.

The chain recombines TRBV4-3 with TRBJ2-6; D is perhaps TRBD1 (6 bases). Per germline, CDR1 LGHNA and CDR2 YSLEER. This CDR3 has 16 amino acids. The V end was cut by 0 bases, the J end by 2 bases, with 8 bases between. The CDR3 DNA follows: TGCGCCAGCAGCCAAGATGGGGGCGCTGGGGCCAACGTCCTGACTTTC. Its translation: CASSQDGGAGANVLTF.

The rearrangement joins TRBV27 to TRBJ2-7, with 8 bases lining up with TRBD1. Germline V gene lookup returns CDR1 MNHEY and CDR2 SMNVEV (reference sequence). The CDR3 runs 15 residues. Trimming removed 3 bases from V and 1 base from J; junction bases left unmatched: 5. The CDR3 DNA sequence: TGTGCCAGCAGTTTCCTTGGACAGGGTTCCTACGAGCAGTACTTC. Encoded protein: CASSFLGQGSYEQYF.

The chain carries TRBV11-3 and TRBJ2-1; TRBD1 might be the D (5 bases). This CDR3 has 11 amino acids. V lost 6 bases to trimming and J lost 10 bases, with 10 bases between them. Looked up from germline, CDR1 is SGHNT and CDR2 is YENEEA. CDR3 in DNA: TGTGCCAGCAGTCAGGGTTCGGAGCAGTTCTTC. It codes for CASSQGSEQFF.

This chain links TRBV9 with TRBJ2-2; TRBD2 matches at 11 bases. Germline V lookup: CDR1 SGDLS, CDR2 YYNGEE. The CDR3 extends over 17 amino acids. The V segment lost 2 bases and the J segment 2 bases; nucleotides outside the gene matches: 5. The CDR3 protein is CASSVRLAGPNTGELFF. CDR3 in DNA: TGTGCCAGCAGCGTTAGACTAGCGGGACCTAACACCGGGGAGCTGTTTTTT.

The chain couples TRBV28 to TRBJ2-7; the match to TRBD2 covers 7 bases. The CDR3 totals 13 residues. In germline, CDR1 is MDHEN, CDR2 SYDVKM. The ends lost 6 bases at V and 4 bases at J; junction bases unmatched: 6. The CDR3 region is CASRRPSGYEQYF. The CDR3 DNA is TGTGCCAGCAGACGCCCTAGCGGATACGAGCAGTACTTC.

CDR3 DNA: TGTGCCAGTAGTATAGCTGCCGGGGATAGGTACGAGCAGTACTTC. This codes for CASSIAAGDRYEQYF. The V gene is TRBV19, the J gene TRBJ2-7; perhaps TRBD2 as D (5 bases). Trimming took off 1 base at V and 4 bases at J, with 14 bases between the two ends. Germline CDR1 and CDR2: LNHDA and SQIVND (reference sequence). This CDR3 spans 15 amino acids.

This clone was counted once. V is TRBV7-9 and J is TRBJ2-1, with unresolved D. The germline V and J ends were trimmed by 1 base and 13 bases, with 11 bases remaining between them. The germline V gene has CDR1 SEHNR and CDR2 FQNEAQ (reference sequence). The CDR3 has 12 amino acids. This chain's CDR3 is CASSLGSELQFF. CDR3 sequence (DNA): TGTGCCAGCAGCTTAGGGTCGGAACTACAGTTCTTC. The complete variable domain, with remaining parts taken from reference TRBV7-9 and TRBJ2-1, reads DTGVSQNPRHKITKRGQNVTFRCDPISEHNRLYWYRQTLGQGPEFLTYFQNEAQLEKSRLLSDRFSAERPKGSFSTLEIQRTEQGDSAMYLCASSLGSELQFFGPGTRLTVL.

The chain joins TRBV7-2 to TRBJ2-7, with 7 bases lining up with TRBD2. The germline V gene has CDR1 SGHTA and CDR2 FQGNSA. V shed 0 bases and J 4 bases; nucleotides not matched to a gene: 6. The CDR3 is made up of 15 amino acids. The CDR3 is CASSLAPAGTYEQYF. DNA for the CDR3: TGTGCCAGCAGCTTAGCCCCAGCGGGAACTTACGAGCAGTACTTC.

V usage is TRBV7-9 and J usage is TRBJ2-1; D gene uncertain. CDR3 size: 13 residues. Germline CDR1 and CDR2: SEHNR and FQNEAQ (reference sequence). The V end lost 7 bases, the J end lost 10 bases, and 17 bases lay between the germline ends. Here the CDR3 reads CASTRMAVGEQFF. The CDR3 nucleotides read TGTGCCAGCACAAGAATGGCGGTAGGAGAGCAGTTCTTC.